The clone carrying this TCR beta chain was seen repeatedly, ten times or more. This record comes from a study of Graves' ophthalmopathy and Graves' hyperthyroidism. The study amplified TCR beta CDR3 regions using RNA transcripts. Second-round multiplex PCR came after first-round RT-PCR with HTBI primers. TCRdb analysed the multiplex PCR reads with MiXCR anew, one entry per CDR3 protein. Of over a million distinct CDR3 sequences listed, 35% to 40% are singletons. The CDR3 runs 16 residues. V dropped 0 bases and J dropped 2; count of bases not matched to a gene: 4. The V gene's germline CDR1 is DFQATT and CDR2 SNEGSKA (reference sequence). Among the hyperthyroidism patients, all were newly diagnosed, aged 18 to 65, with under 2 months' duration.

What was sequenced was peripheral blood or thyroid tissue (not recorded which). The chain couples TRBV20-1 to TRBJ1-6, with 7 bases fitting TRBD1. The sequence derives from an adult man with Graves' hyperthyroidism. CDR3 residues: CSAREPGQPYNSPLHF. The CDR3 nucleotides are TGCAGTGCTAGAGAACCGGGACAGCCCTATAATTCACCCCTCCACTTT.